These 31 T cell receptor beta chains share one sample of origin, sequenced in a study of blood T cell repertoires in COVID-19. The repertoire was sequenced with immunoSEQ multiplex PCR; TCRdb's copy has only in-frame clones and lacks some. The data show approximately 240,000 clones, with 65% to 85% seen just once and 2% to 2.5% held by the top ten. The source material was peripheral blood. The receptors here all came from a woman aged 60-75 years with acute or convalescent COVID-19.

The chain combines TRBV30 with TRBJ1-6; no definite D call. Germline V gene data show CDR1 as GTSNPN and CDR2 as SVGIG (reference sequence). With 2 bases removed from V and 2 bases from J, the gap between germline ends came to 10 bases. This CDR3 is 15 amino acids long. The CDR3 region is CAWSPGDPYNSPLHF. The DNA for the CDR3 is TGTGCCTGGAGTCCGGGTGACCCCTATAATTCACCCCTCCACTTT.

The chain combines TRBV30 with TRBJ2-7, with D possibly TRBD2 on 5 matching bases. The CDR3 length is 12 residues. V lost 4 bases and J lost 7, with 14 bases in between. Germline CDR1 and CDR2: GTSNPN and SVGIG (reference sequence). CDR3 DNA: TGTGCCTGGACGGAGGACTCCCCTGAGCAGTACTTC. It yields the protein CAWTEDSPEQYF.

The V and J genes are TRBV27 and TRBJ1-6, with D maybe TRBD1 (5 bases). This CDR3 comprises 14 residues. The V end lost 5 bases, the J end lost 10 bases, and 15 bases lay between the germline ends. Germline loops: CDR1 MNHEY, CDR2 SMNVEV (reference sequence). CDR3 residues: CASSLGGRGSPLHF. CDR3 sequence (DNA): TGTGCCAGCAGTCTGGGGGGTAGGGGATCACCCCTCCACTTT.

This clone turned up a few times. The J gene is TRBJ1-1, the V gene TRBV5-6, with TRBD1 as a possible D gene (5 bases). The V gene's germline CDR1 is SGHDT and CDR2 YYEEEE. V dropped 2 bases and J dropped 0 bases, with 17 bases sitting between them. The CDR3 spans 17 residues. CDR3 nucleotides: TGTGCCAGCAGCTTAGTCTCAGGGTGGGGAATGAACACTGAAGCTTTCTTT. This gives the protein CASSLVSGWGMNTEAFF. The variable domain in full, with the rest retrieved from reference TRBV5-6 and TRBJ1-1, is DAGVTQSPTHLIKTRGQQVTLRCSPKSGHDTVSWYQQALGQGPQFIFQYYEEEERQRGNFPDRFSGHQFPNYSSELNVNALLLGDSALYLCASSLVSGWGMNTEAFFGQGTRLTVV.

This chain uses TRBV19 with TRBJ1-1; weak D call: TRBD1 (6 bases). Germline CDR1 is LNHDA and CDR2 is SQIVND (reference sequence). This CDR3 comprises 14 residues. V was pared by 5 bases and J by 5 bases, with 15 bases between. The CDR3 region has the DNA TGTGCCAGTAGTCTTCAGGGGTGGGGGACTGAAGCTTTCTTT. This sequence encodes CASSLQGWGTEAFF.

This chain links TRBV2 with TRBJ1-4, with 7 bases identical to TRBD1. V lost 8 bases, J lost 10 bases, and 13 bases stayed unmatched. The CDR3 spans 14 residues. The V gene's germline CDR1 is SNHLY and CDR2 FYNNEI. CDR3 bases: TGTGCCAGCTCGGGAGGGGGCCACGGGGGAAAACTGTTTTTT. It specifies CASSGGGHGGKLFF. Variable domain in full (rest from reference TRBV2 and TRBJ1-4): EPEVTQTPSHQVTQMGQEVILRCVPISNHLYFYWYRQILGQKVEFLVSFYNNEISEKSEIFDDQFSVERPDGSNFTLKIRSTKLEDSAMYFCASSGGGHGGKLFFGSGTQLSVL.

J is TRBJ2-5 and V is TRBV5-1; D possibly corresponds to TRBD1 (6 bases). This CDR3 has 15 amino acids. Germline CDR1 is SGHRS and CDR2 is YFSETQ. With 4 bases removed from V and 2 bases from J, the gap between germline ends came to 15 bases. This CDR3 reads CASSLHQGSQETQYF. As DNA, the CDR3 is TGCGCCAGCAGCCTCCACCAGGGGAGTCAAGAGACCCAGTACTTC.

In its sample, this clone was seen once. CDR3 sequence: CASRASGGRTDTQYF. CDR3 DNA: TGTGCCAGCCGGGCTAGCGGGGGTCGCACAGATACGCAGTATTTT. The rearrangement links TRBV28 to TRBJ2-3; TRBD2 matches 10 bases. Germline V gives CDR1 MDHEN, CDR2 SYDVKM. CDR3 size: 15 residues. Trimming took 8 bases from V and 1 from J; bases not matched to a gene: 6.

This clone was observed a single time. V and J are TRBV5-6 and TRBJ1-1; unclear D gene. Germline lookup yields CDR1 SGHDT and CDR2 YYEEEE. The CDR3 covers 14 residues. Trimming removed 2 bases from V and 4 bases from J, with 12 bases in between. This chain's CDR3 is CASSFQYLTTEAFF. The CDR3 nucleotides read TGTGCCAGCAGCTTCCAGTACCTTACCACTGAAGCTTTCTTT.

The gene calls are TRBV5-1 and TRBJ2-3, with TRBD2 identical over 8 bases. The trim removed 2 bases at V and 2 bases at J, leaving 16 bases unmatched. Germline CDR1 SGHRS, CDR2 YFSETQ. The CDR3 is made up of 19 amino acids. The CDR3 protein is CASSFSASGGAVPTDTQYF. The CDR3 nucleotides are TGCGCCAGCAGCTTCTCCGCGTCCGGGGGGGCAGTCCCCACAGATACGCAGTATTTT.

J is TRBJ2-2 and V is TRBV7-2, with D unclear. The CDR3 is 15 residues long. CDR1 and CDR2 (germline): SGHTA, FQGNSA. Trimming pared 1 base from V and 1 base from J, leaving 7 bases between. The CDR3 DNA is TGTGCCAGCAGCTTAGATCTTCGGAACACCGGGGAGCTGTTTTTT. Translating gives CASSLDLRNTGELFF.

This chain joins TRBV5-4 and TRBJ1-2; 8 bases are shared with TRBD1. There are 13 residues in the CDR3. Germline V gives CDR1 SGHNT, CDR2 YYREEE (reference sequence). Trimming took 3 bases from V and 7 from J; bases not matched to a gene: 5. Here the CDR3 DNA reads TGTGCCAGCAGCTCTGCAGGGGGCGCTGGCTACACCTTC. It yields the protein CASSSAGGAGYTF.

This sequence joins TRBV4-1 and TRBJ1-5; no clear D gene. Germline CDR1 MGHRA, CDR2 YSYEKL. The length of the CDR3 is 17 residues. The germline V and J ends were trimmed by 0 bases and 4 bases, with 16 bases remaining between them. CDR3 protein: CASSQDWSEPMNQPQHF. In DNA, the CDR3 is TGCGCCAGCAGCCAAGATTGGTCAGAACCCATGAATCAGCCCCAGCATTTT.

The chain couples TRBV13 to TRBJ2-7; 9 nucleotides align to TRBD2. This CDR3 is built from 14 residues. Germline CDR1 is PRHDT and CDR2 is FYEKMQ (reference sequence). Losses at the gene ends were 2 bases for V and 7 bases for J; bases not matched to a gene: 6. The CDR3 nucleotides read TGTGCCAGCAGCTTAACGGCGGGGGGGAGGGAGCAGTACTTC. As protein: CASSLTAGGREQYF.

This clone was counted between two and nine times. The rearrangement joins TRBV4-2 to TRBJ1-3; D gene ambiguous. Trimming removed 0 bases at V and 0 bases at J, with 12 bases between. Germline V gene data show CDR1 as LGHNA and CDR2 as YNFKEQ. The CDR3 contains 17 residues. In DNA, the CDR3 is TGTGCCAGCAGCCAAGAGGGTGGCGGCCCCTCTGGAAACACCATATATTTT. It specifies CASSQEGGGPSGNTIYF.

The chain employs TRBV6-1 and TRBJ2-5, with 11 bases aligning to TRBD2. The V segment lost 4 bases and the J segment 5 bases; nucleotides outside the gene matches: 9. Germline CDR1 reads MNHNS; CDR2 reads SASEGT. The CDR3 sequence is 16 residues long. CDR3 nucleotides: TGTGCCAGCAGTGCCATCGTAGCGGGGGGGCTCGAGACCCAGTACTTC. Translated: CASSAIVAGGLETQYF.

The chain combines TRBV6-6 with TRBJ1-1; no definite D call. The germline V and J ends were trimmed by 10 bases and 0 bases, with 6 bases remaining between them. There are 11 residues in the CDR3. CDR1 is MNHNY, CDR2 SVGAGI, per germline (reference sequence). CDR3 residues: CATEMNTEAFF. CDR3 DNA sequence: TGTGCCACCGAGATGAACACTGAAGCTTTCTTT.

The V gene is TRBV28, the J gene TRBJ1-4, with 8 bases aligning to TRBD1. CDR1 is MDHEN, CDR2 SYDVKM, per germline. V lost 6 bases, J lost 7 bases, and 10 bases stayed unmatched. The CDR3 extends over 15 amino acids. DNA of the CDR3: TGTGCCAGCAGCCCCACTCCAGGGGGCGTTGAAAAACTGTTTTTT. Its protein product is CASSPTPGGVEKLFF.

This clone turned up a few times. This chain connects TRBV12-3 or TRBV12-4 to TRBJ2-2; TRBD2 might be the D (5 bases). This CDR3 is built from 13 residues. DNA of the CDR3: TGTGGTCTGCAGGAGGCGAACACCGGGGAGCTGTTTTTT. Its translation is CGLQEANTGELFF.

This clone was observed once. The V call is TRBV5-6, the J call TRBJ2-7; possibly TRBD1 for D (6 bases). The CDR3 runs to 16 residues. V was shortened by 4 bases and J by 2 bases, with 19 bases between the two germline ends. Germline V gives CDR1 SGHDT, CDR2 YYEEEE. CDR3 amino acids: CASSRRTVRTTYEQYF. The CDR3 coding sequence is TGTGCCAGCAGCAGGCGGACAGTTAGAACCACCTACGAGCAGTACTTC.

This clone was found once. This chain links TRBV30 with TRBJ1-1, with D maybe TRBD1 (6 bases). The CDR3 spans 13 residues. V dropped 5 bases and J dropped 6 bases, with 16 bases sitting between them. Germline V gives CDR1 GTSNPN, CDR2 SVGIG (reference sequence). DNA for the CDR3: TGTGCCTGGGGGACCGGGACAAGGGCTGAAGCTTTCTTT. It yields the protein CAWGTGTRAEAFF.

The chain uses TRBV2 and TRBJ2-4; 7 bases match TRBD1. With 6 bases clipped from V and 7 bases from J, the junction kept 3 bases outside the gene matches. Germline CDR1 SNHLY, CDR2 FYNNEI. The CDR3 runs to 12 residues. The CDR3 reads CASSGRGNIQYF. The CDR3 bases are TGTGCCAGCAGCGGCAGGGGGAACATTCAGTACTTC.

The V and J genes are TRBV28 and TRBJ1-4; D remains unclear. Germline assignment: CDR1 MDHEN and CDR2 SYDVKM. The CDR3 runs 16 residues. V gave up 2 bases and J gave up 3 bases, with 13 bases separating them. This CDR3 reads CASSLLPGNANEKLFF. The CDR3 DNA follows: TGTGCCAGCAGTTTACTTCCGGGTAATGCTAATGAAAAACTGTTTTTT.

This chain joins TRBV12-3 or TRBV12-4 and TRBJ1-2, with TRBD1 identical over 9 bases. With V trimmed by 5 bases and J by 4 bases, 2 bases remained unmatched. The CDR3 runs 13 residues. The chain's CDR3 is CASSPTGGYGYTF. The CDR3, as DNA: TGTGCCAGCAGTCCGACAGGGGGCTATGGCTACACCTTC.

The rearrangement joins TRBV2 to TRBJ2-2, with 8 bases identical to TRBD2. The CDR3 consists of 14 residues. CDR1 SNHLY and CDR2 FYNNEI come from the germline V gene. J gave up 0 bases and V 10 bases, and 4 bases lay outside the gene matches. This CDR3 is CANKRGSNTGELFF. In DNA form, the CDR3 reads TGTGCCAACAAGCGGGGGTCGAACACCGGGGAGCTGTTTTTT. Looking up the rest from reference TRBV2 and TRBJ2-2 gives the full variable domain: EPEVTQTPSHQVTQMGQEVILRCVPISNHLYFYWYRQILGQKVEFLVSFYNNEISEKSEIFDDQFSVERPDGSNFTLKIRSTKLEDSAMYFCANKRGSNTGELFFGEGSRLTVL.

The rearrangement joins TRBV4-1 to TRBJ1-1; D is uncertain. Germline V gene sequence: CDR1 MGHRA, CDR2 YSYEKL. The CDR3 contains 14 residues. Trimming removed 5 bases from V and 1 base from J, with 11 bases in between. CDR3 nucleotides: TGCGCCAGCAGCGACATGGTCGGGAACACTGAAGCTTTCTTT. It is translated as CASSDMVGNTEAFF.

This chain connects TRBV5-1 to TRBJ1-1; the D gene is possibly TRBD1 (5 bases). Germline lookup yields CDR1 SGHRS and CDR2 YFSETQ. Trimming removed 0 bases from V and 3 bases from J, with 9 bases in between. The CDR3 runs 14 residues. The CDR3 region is CASSLGQPYTEAFF. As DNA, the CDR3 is TGCGCCAGCAGCTTGGGACAGCCTTACACTGAAGCTTTCTTT.

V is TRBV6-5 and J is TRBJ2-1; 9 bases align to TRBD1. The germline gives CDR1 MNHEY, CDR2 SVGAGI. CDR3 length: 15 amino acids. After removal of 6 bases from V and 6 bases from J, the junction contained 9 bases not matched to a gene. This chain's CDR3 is CASSIRDRVVNEQFF. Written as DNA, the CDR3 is TGTGCCAGCAGCATCCGGGACAGGGTAGTCAATGAGCAGTTCTTC.

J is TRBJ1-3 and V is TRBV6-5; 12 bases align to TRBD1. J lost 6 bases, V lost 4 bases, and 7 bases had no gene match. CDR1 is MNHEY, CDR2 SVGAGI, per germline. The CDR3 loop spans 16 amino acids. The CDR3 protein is CASSSGQGALLNTIYF. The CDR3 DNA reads TGTGCCAGCAGTTCGGGACAGGGGGCTCTTTTAAACACCATATATTTT.

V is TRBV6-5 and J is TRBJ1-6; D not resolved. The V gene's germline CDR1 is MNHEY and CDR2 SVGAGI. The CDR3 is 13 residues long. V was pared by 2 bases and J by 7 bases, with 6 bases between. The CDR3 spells CASSYVTNSPLHF. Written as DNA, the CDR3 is TGTGCCAGCAGTTACGTGACAAATTCACCCCTCCACTTT.

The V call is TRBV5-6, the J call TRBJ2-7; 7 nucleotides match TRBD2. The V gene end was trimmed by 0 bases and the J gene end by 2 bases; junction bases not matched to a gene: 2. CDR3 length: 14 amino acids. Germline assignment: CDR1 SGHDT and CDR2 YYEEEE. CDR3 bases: TGTGCCAGCAGCTTGGCCGGGACTACCTACGAGCAGTACTTC. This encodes CASSLAGTTYEQYF.